This T cell receptor beta chain was recovered during a study of OX40 agonist ivuxolimab in advanced cancers. Study at large: The patients received agonistic anti-OX40 (CD134) antibody ivuxolimab. Hepatocellular carcinoma, melanoma, renal cell or head and neck cancer occurred in dose-escalation patients. Study findings and constraints: Both CD4+ and CD8+ T cell populations in blood had undergone clonal expansion by week 6 at 0.1 to 3.0 mg/kg.

As to this clone: Its cognate antigen is unknown.

Libraries were prepared by immunoSEQ multiplex PCR; TCRdb keeps only in-frame clonotypes and omits some of them. The sample has 90,000 to 150,000 clones; around 89% are singletons. This TCR came from an adult with an advanced solid tumor such as melanoma, head and neck, liver or kidney cancer. The material was CD4+ or CD8+ T cells sorted from blood, obtained in a trial of the OX40 agonist ivuxolimab.

Here the CDR3 reads CASSFPGPMNTEAFF. In nucleotides, the CDR3 is TGTGCCAGCAGTTTCCCCGGACCCATGAACACTGAAGCTTTCTTT. The J gene is TRBJ1-1, the V gene TRBV28, with D hard to call. Deletions cut 3 bases from V and 0 bases from J, with 11 bases between. Germline CDR1 reads MDHEN; CDR2 reads SYDVKM. The CDR3 covers 15 residues.